Each of the 12 T cell receptor beta chains below was sequenced from the same sample in a study of T-cell memory formation after mild COVID-19. One entry per CDR3 protein, called by TCRdb with MiXCR from the 5' RACE reads. The sample gives 98,000 or so distinct CDR3 sequences, 15% to 20% of which show up once; about 6% is in the top ten. Sequencing used PBMCs or a T cell subset sorted from them (not recorded which). These receptors were obtained from a young man who had mild COVID-19 (a few samples of this study predate the infection). Cell type and time point are not known.

This clonotype was observed a handful of times. The rearrangement links TRBV7-2 to TRBJ2-3, with a weak D call TRBD2 (6 bases). Germline assignment: CDR1 SGHTA and CDR2 FQGNSA. V was cut by 3 bases and J by 1 base, with 11 bases left in between. The CDR3 totals 15 residues. CDR3 amino acids: CASSFYQRGTDTQYF. CDR3 bases: TGTGCCAGCAGCTTTTACCAGCGGGGCACAGATACGCAGTATTTT.

This clonotype was detected a few times. V gene TRBV20-1 combines with J gene TRBJ2-3; 10 bases align to TRBD2. With 0 bases clipped from V and 5 bases from J, the junction kept 5 bases outside the gene matches. Germline V CDR1 and CDR2: DFQATT, SNEGSKA (reference sequence). This CDR3 spans 15 amino acids. CDR3 coding DNA: TGCAGTGCTAGAGATGAGCGGGGGGGCAAAGATACGCAGTATTTT. Translation gives CSARDERGGKDTQYF.

The chain uses TRBV27 and TRBJ2-7, with D maybe TRBD1 (6 bases). CDR3 length: 16 residues. The germline gives CDR1 MNHEY, CDR2 SMNVEV (reference sequence). Trimming pared 5 bases from V and 2 bases from J, leaving 19 bases between. CDR3 in amino acids: CASSRAPSTGTYEQYF. In DNA, the CDR3 is TGTGCCAGCAGTCGAGCCCCCTCGACAGGAACCTACGAGCAGTACTTC.

The rearrangement joins TRBV5-1 to TRBJ1-1; TRBD1 might be the D (5 bases). Germline CDR1 reads SGHRS; CDR2 reads YFSETQ. Trimming shortened V by 0 bases and J by 7 bases, and 10 bases separated the two germline ends. This CDR3 contains 13 residues. CDR3 region: CASSLAGGYEAFF. The CDR3 DNA follows: TGCGCCAGCAGCTTGGCCGGGGGATATGAAGCTTTCTTT.

This clonotype was detected a few times. The gene calls are TRBV18 and TRBJ1-5; D uncertain. The V and J ends lost 6 bases and 7 bases respectively, with 16 bases between them. The CDR3 loop spans 14 amino acids. The V gene's germline CDR1 is KGHSH and CDR2 LQKENI. The CDR3 spells CASSPVPEGQPQHF. The CDR3 coding sequence is TGTGCCAGCTCCCCCGTCCCCGAGGGACAGCCCCAGCATTTT.

CDR3 sequence: CSARDIQGAIQPQHF. The CDR3 DNA sequence: TGCAGTGCTAGAGATATCCAGGGGGCGATTCAGCCCCAGCATTTT. The V call is TRBV20-1, the J call TRBJ1-5; 8 bases match TRBD1. The CDR3 loop spans 15 amino acids. Germline lookup yields CDR1 DFQATT and CDR2 SNEGSKA (reference sequence). V lost 0 bases to trimming and J lost 6 bases; unmatched junction nucleotides: 7.

J is TRBJ1-2 and V is TRBV5-1, with D uncertain. The V end lost 0 bases, the J end lost 7 bases, and 4 bases lay between the germline ends. Looked up from germline, CDR1 is SGHRS and CDR2 is YFSETQ. This CDR3 comprises 11 residues. CDR3: CASSLDGGYTF. CDR3 DNA: TGCGCCAGCAGCTTGGACGGTGGCTACACCTTC.

The chain's CDR3 is CASSYSGRSMAFF. CDR3 coding DNA: TGTGCCAGCAGTTACTCAGGTAGATCAATGGCTTTCTTT. V is TRBV6-6 and J is TRBJ1-1; the D is unclear. This CDR3 region has 13 residues. CDR1 and CDR2 (germline): MNHNY, SVGAGI (reference sequence). Trimming cost V 0 bases and J 11 bases, with 13 bases left between them.

The sample holds many counts of this clonotype. V is TRBV5-6 and J is TRBJ2-3; 7 positions match TRBD1. Trimming at V came to 3 bases and at J to 2 bases, leaving 3 bases not matched to a gene. Looked up from germline, CDR1 is SGHDT and CDR2 is YYEEEE. The CDR3 spans 14 residues. The CDR3 region is CASSYQGDTDTQYF. CDR3 DNA sequence: TGTGCCAGCAGCTACCAGGGGGACACAGATACGCAGTATTTT. Full variable domain (outside the CDR3, taken from reference TRBV5-6 and TRBJ2-3): DAGVTQSPTHLIKTRGQQVTLRCSPKSGHDTVSWYQQALGQGPQFIFQYYEEEERQRGNFPDRFSGHQFPNYSSELNVNALLLGDSALYLCASSYQGDTDTQYFGPGTRLTVL.

The chain is built from TRBV11-3 and TRBJ2-4, with TRBD2 matching over 8 bases. This CDR3 spans 15 amino acids. V lost 1 base and J lost 5; bases outside the gene matches: 4. Germline loops: CDR1 SGHNT, CDR2 YENEEA. CDR3 amino acids: CASSLAGGPENIQYF. The CDR3 DNA follows: TGTGCCAGCAGCTTAGCGGGGGGGCCGGAAAACATTCAGTACTTC.

This clonotype has more than one count but fewer than ten. This chain connects TRBV6-5 to TRBJ1-4, with unresolved D. Germline V gives CDR1 MNHEY, CDR2 SVGAGI. Trimming took 6 bases from V and 4 from J, leaving 12 bases between them. CDR3 size: 14 residues. CDR3 sequence: CASRVDGFNEKLFF. The CDR3, as DNA: TGTGCCAGCAGAGTCGACGGGTTTAATGAAAAACTGTTTTTT.

Ten or more counts support this clonotype. This sequence joins TRBV7-8 and TRBJ2-7, with TRBD2 identical over 7 bases. Germline values: CDR1 SGHVS, CDR2 FQNEAQ. The CDR3 is 12 residues long. The CDR3 protein is CASSLAANEQYV. The CDR3 DNA reads TGTGCCAGCAGCCTAGCGGCAAACGAGCAGTACGTC.